This T cell receptor beta chain comes out of a study of shared clonotypes between healthy human individuals. Overall study: CD4 naive cells filled three plates per donor, CD4 memory three, CD8 naive two and CD8 memory one. Study observations and caveats: Only a few donors were included, so the genetic and exposure-history diversity represented was limited.

V was pared by 0 bases and J by 1 base, with 8 bases between. This CDR3 is 15 amino acids long. CDR1 is SGHRS, CDR2 YFSETQ, per germline. Clones were read by immunoSEQ multiplex PCR, and TCRdb kept only the in-frame ones, dropping some. Seen here are 2 million to 3 million clones, 90% to 95% observed once, and the top ten hold around 0.37%. As concerns this clone: The antigen is undetermined. The sample contains more than one DNA sequence encoding this CDR3.

The receptor comes from a man aged 18 to 30 in good health. Some clones in this sample may be carry-over from other donors' samples. The chain combines TRBV5-1 with TRBJ2-1; D is unresolved. The sequenced sample was naive CD4+ T cells from PBMCs. As to subset: CD45RA+ positively selected. For the CDR3, the DNA is TGCGCCAGCAGCTTGGGAGAGTCGTCCTACAATGAGCAGTTCTTC. It encodes CASSLGESSYNEQFF.